The 19 T cell receptor beta chains below all came from one sample that was sequenced in a study of blood T cell repertoires in COVID-19. The method was immunoSEQ multiplex PCR; TCRdb's version includes in-frame clones alone and lacks a portion of them. The top ten clones hold about 40% of a sample with about 130,000 clones, approximately 80% of them seen once. Sequences were obtained from peripheral blood. The receptors here all came from a man aged 40-55 years with active or convalescent COVID-19.

The chain combines TRBV7-9 with TRBJ2-1; 11 bases align to TRBD2. The CDR3 consists of 17 residues. CDR1 and CDR2 (germline): SEHNR, FQNEAQ (reference sequence). V lost 3 bases and J lost 6; bases outside the gene matches: 10. The CDR3 is CASSFPMGSGGANEQFF. The CDR3 DNA follows: TGTGCCAGCAGCTTCCCAATGGGTAGCGGGGGGGCCAATGAGCAGTTCTTC.

This sequence joins TRBV27 and TRBJ2-3; 7 bases align to TRBD2. Germline CDR1 is MNHEY and CDR2 is SMNVEV (reference sequence). Trimming took 5 bases from V and 8 from J; bases not matched to a gene: 28. The CDR3 is 20 residues long. CDR3 in DNA: TGTGCCAGCAGTACCTCGGGACCCCAAACCGGGCGGGAGCGGTCGAGTACGCAGTATTTT. It is translated as CASSTSGPQTGRERSSTQYF.

The chain couples TRBV11-2 to TRBJ2-3; possible D gene TRBD1, 6 bases. V lost 4 bases and J lost 3, with 14 bases in between. CDR3 length: 15 amino acids. Per the germline V gene, CDR1 is SGHAT and CDR2 is FQNNGV. CDR3 sequence reads: CASSSRDILTDTQYF. DNA for the CDR3: TGTGCCAGCAGCTCCCGGGACATTCTGACAGATACGCAGTATTTT.

This clone was seen once. The V gene is TRBV30, the J gene TRBJ1-6, with D uncertain. Germline values: CDR1 GTSNPN, CDR2 SVGIG (reference sequence). Trimming left V 4 bases short and J 12 bases short, with 10 bases between. CDR3 length: 11 residues. The DNA for the CDR3 is TGTGCCTGGAACCGGGAGGGACCCCTCCACTTT. Translating gives CAWNREGPLHF.

The chain uses TRBV5-1 and TRBJ1-4; TRBD1 is a possible D gene (5 bases). The CDR3 runs 14 residues. V lost 0 bases and J lost 8, with 11 bases in between. Germline CDR1 and CDR2: SGHRS and YFSETQ. DNA for the CDR3: TGCGCCAGCAGCTTGGGCCAGGGCAAAGAAAAACTGTTTTTT. This encodes CASSLGQGKEKLFF.

The genes are TRBV19 and TRBJ1-2; weak D call: TRBD1 (6 bases). CDR1 and CDR2 (germline): LNHDA, SQIVND (reference sequence). The CDR3 has 16 amino acids. V dropped 3 bases and J dropped 7 bases, with 21 bases sitting between them. The CDR3 sequence is CASSMTSGRGPLGYTF. In nucleotides, the CDR3 is TGTGCCAGTAGTATGACGAGCGGCAGGGGCCCCCTTGGCTACACCTTC. The full variable domain, with the rest looked up from reference TRBV19 and TRBJ1-2, is DGGITQSPKYLFRKEGQNVTLSCEQNLNHDAMYWYRQDPGQGLRLIYYSQIVNDFQKGDIAEGYSVSREKKESFPLTVTSAQKNPTAFYLCASSMTSGRGPLGYTFGSGTRLTVV.

This sequence joins TRBV5-1 and TRBJ2-7; 7 bases are shared with TRBD1. Germline V gene data show CDR1 as SGHRS and CDR2 as YFSETQ. V was clipped by 3 bases and J by 2 bases; unmatched bases: 8. This CDR3 comprises 15 residues. CDR3: CASSWGQQKPYEQYF. In DNA, the CDR3 is TGCGCCAGCAGCTGGGGACAGCAGAAACCCTACGAGCAGTACTTC. The full variable domain, in which reference TRBV5-1 and TRBJ2-7 provide the parts outside the CDR3, is KAGVTQTPRYLIKTRGQQVTLSCSPISGHRSVSWYQQTPGQGLQFLFEYFSETQRNKGNFPGRFSGRQFSNSRSEMNVSTLELGDSALYLCASSWGQQKPYEQYFGPGTRLTVT.

The chain uses TRBV4-1 and TRBJ2-7, with 9 bases aligning to TRBD1. The germline gives CDR1 MGHRA, CDR2 YSYEKL. The CDR3 runs 15 residues. J was trimmed by 2 bases and V by 4 bases; bases with no gene match: 6. The CDR3 is CASSLSGTGTYEQYF. The CDR3 bases are TGCGCCAGCAGCCTTTCCGGGACAGGGACCTACGAGCAGTACTTC.

The chain employs TRBV29-1 and TRBJ1-2, with 8 nucleotides matching TRBD1. The CDR3 loop spans 16 amino acids. Per the germline V gene, CDR1 is SQVTM and CDR2 is ANQGSEA. Trimming at V came to 3 bases and at J to 3 bases, leaving 12 bases not matched to a gene. The CDR3, as DNA: TGCAGCGTTGAGCCGGCTACGACAGGGGCCGACTATGGCTACACCTTC. Translation gives CSVEPATTGADYGYTF. Full variable domain (remainder filled in from reference TRBV29-1 and TRBJ1-2): SAVISQKPSRDICQRGTSLTIQCQVDSQVTMMFWYRQQPGQSLTLIATANQGSEATYESGFVIDKFPISRPNLTFSTLTVSNMSPEDSSIYLCSVEPATTGADYGYTFGSGTRLTVV.

This clone has only one observation. V and J are TRBV29-1 and TRBJ2-7, with TRBD2 as a possible D gene (6 bases). CDR1 and CDR2 (germline): SQVTM, ANQGSEA. This CDR3 has 13 amino acids. The V end lost 3 bases, the J end lost 6 bases, and 15 bases lay between the germline ends. DNA of the CDR3: TGCAGCGTTGAGCAGGGACTCGACGGCGAGCAGTACTTC. It encodes CSVEQGLDGEQYF.

The V call is TRBV14, the J call TRBJ2-1, with 10 bases identical to TRBD2. Trimming took 5 bases from V and 15 from J; bases not matched to a gene: 10. The length of the CDR3 is 13 residues. Germline lookup yields CDR1 SGHDN and CDR2 FVKESK. The CDR3 bases are TGTGCCAGCAGCTCCCTAGCGGGAGAAAAAGTGTTCTTC. This gives the protein CASSSLAGEKVFF.

CDR3 amino acids: CASSPPGTNMNTEAFF. DNA of the CDR3: TGTGCCAGCTCACCACCGGGGACAAACATGAACACTGAAGCTTTCTTT. This chain links TRBV18 with TRBJ1-1, with D perhaps matching TRBD1 (6 bases). Looked up from germline, CDR1 is KGHSH and CDR2 is LQKENI. CDR3 size: 16 residues. Trimming left V 0 bases short and J 0 bases short, with 11 bases between.

This chain links TRBV2 with TRBJ2-1; TRBD2 matches at 8 bases. Germline assignment: CDR1 SNHLY and CDR2 FYNNEI. This CDR3 contains 13 residues. Trimming at V came to 11 bases and at J to 4 bases, leaving 7 bases not matched to a gene. The CDR3 DNA follows: TGTGCCGGTTCGGGACTAGGGTACAATGAGCAGTTCTTC. It yields the protein CAGSGLGYNEQFF. The full variable domain, its missing parts supplied by reference TRBV2 and TRBJ2-1, is EPEVTQTPSHQVTQMGQEVILRCVPISNHLYFYWYRQILGQKVEFLVSFYNNEISEKSEIFDDQFSVERPDGSNFTLKIRSTKLEDSAMYFCAGSGLGYNEQFFGPGTRLTVL.

The J gene is TRBJ1-1, the V gene TRBV6-5; D ambiguous. The CDR3 loop spans 13 amino acids. V shed 6 bases and J shed 1 base, with 9 bases lying between them. The germline CDR1 and CDR2 sequences are MNHEY and SVGAGI. Here the CDR3 reads CASSLHRNTEAFF. DNA of the CDR3: TGTGCCAGCAGCCTCCATAGGAACACTGAAGCTTTCTTT.

The chain employs TRBV18 and TRBJ2-1, with TRBD1 matching 9 bases. Unmatched junction bases numbered 3, after V lost 2 bases and J lost 1 base. Germline V gives CDR1 KGHSH, CDR2 LQKENI. This CDR3 is 16 amino acids long. The DNA of the CDR3 is TGTGCCAGCTCACCAGGGGGACAGGGTTCCTACAATGAGCAGTTCTTC. Its translation: CASSPGGQGSYNEQFF.

This chain links TRBV6-1 with TRBJ2-2; TRBD2 might be the D (5 bases). Trimming stripped 0 bases from V and 2 bases from J, with 13 bases between. The CDR3 sequence is 17 residues long. CDR1 and CDR2 from the germline V gene are MNHNS and SASEGT. The CDR3 DNA is TGTGCCAGCAGTGAAGCGACGGGGTGGTCTAACACCGGGGAGCTGTTTTTT. This translates into CASSEATGWSNTGELFF.

The CDR3 sequence: CASSLAGTGLSYEQYF. CDR3 bases: TGTGCCAGCAGCTTGGCCGGGACAGGACTCTCCTACGAGCAGTACTTC. This rearrangement joins TRBV11-3 to TRBJ2-7; 8 bases match TRBD1. The CDR3 sequence is 16 residues long. V lost 3 bases and J lost 0; bases outside the gene matches: 7. The V gene's germline CDR1 is SGHNT and CDR2 YENEEA.

The V gene is TRBV6-6, the J gene TRBJ2-3; TRBD1 might be the D (6 bases). CDR3 length: 14 amino acids. Germline lookup yields CDR1 MNHNY and CDR2 SVGAGI (reference sequence). V lost 6 bases and J 4 bases, leaving 14 bases between the germline ends. The CDR3 nucleotides read TGTGCCAGCAGGAAAGAGAAGGGGGCAGATACGCAGTATTTT. Protein: CASRKEKGADTQYF.

This chain joins TRBV18 and TRBJ2-1; 11 nucleotides line up with TRBD1. CDR3 length: 17 residues. In germline, CDR1 is KGHSH, CDR2 LQKENI. With 0 bases clipped from V and 3 bases from J, the junction kept 4 bases outside the gene matches. The CDR3 DNA sequence: TGTGCCAGCTCACCACCCCAGGGGACAGGGGGCTACAATGAGCAGTTCTTC. It is translated as CASSPPQGTGGYNEQFF.